Detailed here is one TCR beta chain. Its specificity is unknown. This CDR3 has 13 amino acids. V lost 0 bases to trimming and J lost 6 bases, with 7 bases between them. CDR1 and CDR2 from the germline V gene are SGHRS and YFSETQ. Once obtained from cultured CD4+ T cells, the DNA was sequenced using the Oncomine TCR Beta short-read assay. In TCRdb, the PCR reads were re-called with MiXCR into one record per CDR3 protein. Of about 20,000 distinct CDR3 sequences listed, 80% to 85% are singletons. This entry is derived from a study of vaccination and CD4 T cells after COVID-19. The overall study: Post-COVID draws came a median about 91 days after diagnosis (range 35 to 161). Investigators stimulated cells with overlapping spike peptides drawn from SARS-CoV-2, HCoV-NL63, HCoV-OC43 and HCoV-229E. In the control cultures, a CEFX pool, an HIV-1 Nef pool, or no peptide was supplied. The study's findings and limits: Researchers report that 304 of 307 vaccine-specific clones in convalescent patients proved spike mono-reactive.

Treatment defined: approximately 11-day PBMC culture with coronavirus spike peptide pools or control peptides (ViraFEST assay). The specimen comprised CD4+ T cells from blood, cultured in vitro, sampled after SARS-CoV-2 vaccination. This chain uses TRBV5-1 with TRBJ1-5; D call uncertain. The sequence was obtained from a human donor who received a COVID-19 vaccine. CDR3 sequence (DNA): TGCGCCAGCAGCTTGGCCGTGGGTCAGCCCCAGCATTTT. It codes for CASSLAVGQPQHF.